The next 8 T cell receptor beta chains were all read from a single sample in a study of blood T cell repertoires in COVID-19. Using immunoSEQ multiplex PCR, the repertoire was profiled, and TCRdb retains in-frame clones only, with some absent. The sample has about 170,000 clones; around 80% are singletons. Sequences were obtained from PBMCs or T cells enriched from blood (not recorded which). The receptors originated from a man aged 50-60 years who had recovered from COVID-19.

V usage is TRBV18 and J usage is TRBJ1-1; 8 bases match TRBD1. Germline V gene sequence: CDR1 KGHSH, CDR2 LQKENI. This CDR3 comprises 15 residues. V lost 2 bases to trimming and J lost 7 bases; unmatched junction nucleotides: 9. CDR3: CASSPLQGGVHEAFF. The DNA of the CDR3 is TGTGCCAGCTCACCATTACAGGGGGGAGTTCATGAAGCTTTCTTT.

This chain joins TRBV5-1 and TRBJ2-1; D perhaps matches TRBD1 (6 bases). Trimming left V 0 bases short and J 6 bases short, with 19 bases between. Germline values: CDR1 SGHRS, CDR2 YFSETQ. The length of the CDR3 is 17 residues. Written as DNA, the CDR3 is TGCGCCAGCAGCTTGGCCCCCGGGACAACAGGTTCCAATGAGCAGTTCTTC. It is translated as CASSLAPGTTGSNEQFF.

V is TRBV14 and J is TRBJ2-7; 8 bases line up with TRBD2. V shed 4 bases, J shed 7 bases, and the junction held 15 bases outside the gene matches. The length of the CDR3 is 16 residues. Germline-derived CDR1 and CDR2 are SGHDN and FVKESK. This CDR3 reads CASSRSMRLAFFEQYF. The DNA of the CDR3 is TGTGCCAGCAGCCGTTCTATGAGACTAGCGTTCTTTGAGCAGTACTTC.

The DNA of the CDR3 is TGTGCCACCAGCGGGCCCCCTGGACAGCCCGGAGGAACCCAGTACTTC. Translated, it gives CATSGPPGQPGGTQYF. J is TRBJ2-5 and V is TRBV15; the D gene is possibly TRBD1 (6 bases). Deletions cut 5 bases from V and 8 bases from J, with 24 bases between. The germline V gene has CDR1 LNHNV and CDR2 YYDKDF (reference sequence). The CDR3 sequence is 16 residues long.

The CDR3 DNA reads as TGTGCCAGCAAGGGGATGAACACCGGGGAGCTGTTTTTT. It is translated as CASKGMNTGELFF. The rearrangement links TRBV5-6 to TRBJ2-2; a possible D gene is TRBD1 (5 bases). V lost 6 bases, J lost 1 base, and 7 bases lay in between. Germline V gene lookup returns CDR1 SGHDT and CDR2 YYEEEE. The CDR3 is 13 residues long. The whole variable domain, filled in from reference TRBV5-6 and TRBJ2-2, reads DAGVTQSPTHLIKTRGQQVTLRCSPKSGHDTVSWYQQALGQGPQFIFQYYEEEERQRGNFPDRFSGHQFPNYSSELNVNALLLGDSALYLCASKGMNTGELFFGEGSRLTVL.

The chain is built from TRBV18 and TRBJ2-4, with D unresolved. Germline CDR1 and CDR2: KGHSH and LQKENI. This CDR3 spans 14 amino acids. Between the trimmed V and J ends, which lost 0 bases and 8 bases, there was a span of 11 bases. The CDR3 spells CASSPPVVFHIQYF. Written as DNA, the CDR3 is TGTGCCAGCTCACCACCAGTAGTCTTTCACATTCAGTACTTC.

This chain uses TRBV19 with TRBJ2-5, with D possibly being TRBD2 (6 bases). This CDR3 is built from 13 residues. CDR1 LNHDA and CDR2 SQIVND come from the germline V gene (reference sequence). V lost 6 bases, J lost 5 bases, and 13 bases lay in between. The chain's CDR3 is CASRGAGYETQYF. DNA of the CDR3: TGTGCCAGTAGAGGAGCGGGTTACGAGACCCAGTACTTC. Together with reference TRBV19 and TRBJ2-5, the CDR3 gives the full variable domain: DGGITQSPKYLFRKEGQNVTLSCEQNLNHDAMYWYRQDPGQGLRLIYYSQIVNDFQKGDIAEGYSVSREKKESFPLTVTSAQKNPTAFYLCASRGAGYETQYFGPGTRLLVL.

This clone was recorded a few times. The chain couples TRBV10-2 to TRBJ1-1; D not certain. V lost 2 bases and J lost 2, with 6 bases in between. CDR1 is WSHSY, CDR2 SAAADI, per germline. The CDR3 consists of 13 residues. The CDR3 nucleotides are TGCGCCAGCAGTGAGCAGGATAACACTGAAGCTTTCTTT. Its protein is CASSEQDNTEAFF.